A selection of T cell receptor beta chains follows, all from one sample in a study of post-analysis software for immune sequencing data. TCRdb analysed the PCR reads with MiXCR anew, one entry per CDR3 protein. This table holds roughly 400,000 distinct CDR3 sequences, about 40% found once. Sequences were obtained from blood. These receptor sequences come from a girl aged 2 to 10 with multiple sclerosis. Each CDR3 is given with its conserved first and last residue. Fields, in order: D gene, clone size, J gene, V gene, CDR3 DNA, CDR3 protein. D genes are given only for firm matches. Clone size is stated in some rows and not others, as once, few, many or a class when expanded.

. . TRBJ1-2 TRBV28 TGTGCCAGTAGGGTAGGGCCCGGCCTACTATATGGCTACACCTTC CASRVGPGLLYGYTF
. . TRBJ1-2 TRBV7-2 TGTGCCAGCAGCCCCAGACGGATCTATGGCTACACCTTC CASSPRRIYGYTF
. . TRBJ2-7 TRBV10-3 TGTGCCATCAGTGAGTCCGACAGTATAGGCGAGCAGTACTTC CAISESDSIGEQYF
. . TRBJ1-2 TRBV29-1 TGCAGCGTTGAAGATCTCGGGGGTAGGCGCATCTCGAACTATGGCTACACCTTC CSVEDLGGRRISNYGYTF
. . TRBJ2-7 TRBV28 TGTGTCAGCAGTTATAGTACAGTCCCCGAGCAGTACTTC CVSSYSTVPEQYF
. once TRBJ1-2 TRBV6-5 TGTGCCAGCAGTTACTCGAACGGTAGCTATGGCTACACCTTC CASSYSNGSYGYTF
TRBD2 few TRBJ2-1 TRBV20-1 TGCAGTGCTAGTTCTAGCGGGATTTACAATGAGCAGTTCTTC CSASSSGIYNEQFF
TRBD1 few TRBJ1-2 TRBV7-6 TGTGCCAGCAGCCCGACAGGGGGTAGGGGCTACACCTTC CASSPTGGRGYTF
. few TRBJ1-5 TRBV5-5 TGTGCCAGCAGCCAAGGACATACCAATTCCAATCAGCCCCAGCATTTT CASSQGHTNSNQPQHF
. few TRBJ1-2 TRBV6-1 TGTGCCAGCAGTGAAGCGCACGTCTATGGGGTCTACTATGGCTACACCTTC CASSEAHVYGVYYGYTF
TRBD2 . TRBJ2-1 TRBV11-2 TGTGCCAGCAGCCTAGAAACACTTGAGCGGGGGGGCATTCGGGATGAGCAGTTCTTC CASSLETLERGGIRDEQFF
. . TRBJ2-3 TRBV12-3/TRBV12-4 TGTGCCAGAGTGGGAGCAGATACGCAGTATTTT CARVGADTQYF
. few TRBJ2-1 TRBV5-1 TGCGCCAGCAGCTGGCAGGGTATCCACAATGAGCAGTTCTTC CASSWQGIHNEQFF
TRBD2 few TRBJ2-1 TRBV7-2 TGTGCCAGCGCCCCGAGCGGGAGTTCGTATGAGCAGTTCTTC CASAPSGSSYEQFF
. few TRBJ2-7 TRBV20-1 TGCAGTGCTAGAGGCACCAGGCTCTATGAGCAGTACTTC CSARGTRLYEQYF
TRBD1 few TRBJ1-5 TRBV10-3 TGTGCCATCAGTGAGTCGGGACAGGGCAATCAGCCCCAGCATTTT CAISESGQGNQPQHF
TRBD1 . TRBJ2-5 TRBV7-2 TGTGCCAGCAGCTTACGCTCCAGGGGGGAGACCCAGTACTTC CASSLRSRGETQYF
TRBD2 few TRBJ2-3 TRBV13 TGTGCCAGCAGCCTTACCGGGACTAGCGGGCCAGATACGCAGTATTTT CASSLTGTSGPDTQYF
TRBD2 . TRBJ2-7 TRBV20-1 TGCAGTGCCACTAGTCCCGGGACTAGTGTTCGCGAGCAGTACTTC CSATSPGTSVREQYF
. . TRBJ2-3 TRBV18 TGTGCCAGCTCACCAAGGGGGGACAACACAGATACGCGGTATTTT CASSPRGDNTDTRYF
. many TRBJ2-1 TRBV4-2 TGTGCCAGCAGCCAGCCCACGGGCGGGGGGACAGTATACAATGAGCAGTTCTTC CASSQPTGGGTVYNEQFF
. . TRBJ2-4 TRBV5-1 TGCGCCAGCAGCTTCGGGGGCTTTATAGCCAAAAACATTCAGTACTTC CASSFGGFIAKNIQYF
TRBD1 . TRBJ1-2 TRBV5-6 TGTGCCAGCAGCTGGAGTACAGGGGGCGCCTGGGGTTTCTATGGCTACACCTTC CASSWSTGGAWGFYGYTF
. . TRBJ2-7 TRBV18 TGTGCCAGCTCCCCCTTGGGCCCTTCCTACGAGCAGTACTTC CASSPLGPSYEQYF
. . TRBJ2-5 TRBV15 TGTGCCACCAGAACGGGGGTCTCGTACCAAGAGACCCAGTACTTC CATRTGVSYQETQYF
TRBD1 . TRBJ2-7 TRBV4-1 TGCGCCAGCAGCCGGTCCACAGGGGCTGAGCAGTACTTC CASSRSTGAEQYF
TRBD2 few TRBJ2-7 TRBV27 TGTGCCAGCAGTCATACTAGCGGGGGGACCTACGAGCAGTACTTC CASSHTSGGTYEQYF
TRBD1 . TRBJ2-1 TRBV13 TGTGCCGGCAGCTACCAAAGTAAGGGGGCCCACTACTACAATGAGCAGTTCTTC CAGSYQSKGAHYYNEQFF
. . TRBJ2-7 TRBV7-9 TGTGCCAGCAGCTTAGTAACGGGTACCTACGAGCAGTACTTC CASSLVTGTYEQYF
. . TRBJ2-5 TRBV29-1 TGCAGCGTCGGGACTCCCGGGGAGACCCGGTACTTC CSVGTPGETRYF
TRBD1 . TRBJ1-2 TRBV6-5 TGTGCCAGCAGTTACGGGACAGGGCGTAACTATGGCTACACCTTC CASSYGTGRNYGYTF
. few TRBJ2-3 TRBV7-2 TGTGCCAGCAGCTTTCGAGGGGGGGGGCGTGCAGATACGCAGTATTTT CASSFRGGGRADTQYF
TRBD2 few TRBJ2-7 TRBV29-1 TGCAGCTCTGTAGGTACCAGCGGGGGAGGCGAGCAGTACTTC CSSVGTSGGGEQYF
. few TRBJ2-3 TRBV12-5 TGTGCTAGTGGTTTGACTCTCGGGTCGGATACGCAGTATTTT CASGLTLGSDTQYF
. . TRBJ2-5 TRBV29-1 TGCAGCGTTGGTCTAGCTTTGAACAATGAGCAGTACTTC CSVGLALNNEQYF
TRBD1 few TRBJ2-7 TRBV9 TGTGCTAGCGGGACAGGGGAGGACTACGAGCAGTACTTC CASGTGEDYEQYF
. . TRBJ2-3 TRBV6-6 TGTGCCAGCAGTTCCCCACCCACAGATACGCAGTATTTT CASSSPPTDTQYF